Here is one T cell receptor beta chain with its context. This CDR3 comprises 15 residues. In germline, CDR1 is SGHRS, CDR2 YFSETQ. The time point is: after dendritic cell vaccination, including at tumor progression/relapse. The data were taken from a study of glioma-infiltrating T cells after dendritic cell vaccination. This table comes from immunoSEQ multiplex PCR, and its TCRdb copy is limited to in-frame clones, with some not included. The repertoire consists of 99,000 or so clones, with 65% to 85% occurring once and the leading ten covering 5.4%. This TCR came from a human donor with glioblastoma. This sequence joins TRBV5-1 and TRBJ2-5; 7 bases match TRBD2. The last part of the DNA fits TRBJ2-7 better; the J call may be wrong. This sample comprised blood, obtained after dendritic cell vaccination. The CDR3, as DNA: TGCGCCAGCAGCTTTTCCGGGACTACGACCTACGAGCAGTACTTC. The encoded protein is CASSFSGTTTYEQYF.